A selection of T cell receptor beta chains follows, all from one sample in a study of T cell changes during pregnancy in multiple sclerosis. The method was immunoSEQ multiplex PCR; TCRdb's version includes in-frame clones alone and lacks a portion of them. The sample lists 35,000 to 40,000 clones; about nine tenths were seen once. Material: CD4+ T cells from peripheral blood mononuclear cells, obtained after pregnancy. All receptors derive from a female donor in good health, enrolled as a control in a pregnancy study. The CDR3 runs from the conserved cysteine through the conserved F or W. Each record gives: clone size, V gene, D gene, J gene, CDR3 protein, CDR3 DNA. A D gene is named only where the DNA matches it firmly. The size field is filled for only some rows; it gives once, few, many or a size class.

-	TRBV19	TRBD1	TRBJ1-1	CASSTARDRAGAFF	TGTGCCAGTAGTACCGCTCGGGACAGGGCGGGAGCTTTCTTT
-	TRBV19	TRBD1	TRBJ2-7	CASTGQDLPRQYF	TGTGCCAGTACGGGACAGGACCTACCACGGCAGTACTTC
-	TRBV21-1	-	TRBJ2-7	CASSKGRTSASYEQYF	TGTGCCAGCAGCAAGGGGCGGACTAGCGCTTCCTACGAGCAGTACTTC
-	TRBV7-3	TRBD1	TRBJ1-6	CASSPSGGRESPLHF	TGTGCCAGCAGCCCGTCAGGGGGCAGGGAGTCACCCCTCCACTTT
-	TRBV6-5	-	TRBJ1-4	CASSPEGYNEKLFF	TGTGCCAGCAGTCCTGAGGGTTATAATGAAAAACTGTTTTTT
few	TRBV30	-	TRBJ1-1	CAWSEGVVRAFF	TGTGCCTGGAGTGAAGGGGTAGTGCGAGCTTTCTTT
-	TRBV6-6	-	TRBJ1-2	CASSPLAGGAYTF	TGTGCCAGCAGTCCCCTCGCGGGGGGCGCCTACACCTTC
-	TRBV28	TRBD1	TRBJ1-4	CASRAQGGTNEKLFF	TGTGCCAGCAGGGCTCAGGGGGGCACTAATGAAAAACTGTTTTTT
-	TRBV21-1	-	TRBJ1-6	CASSSPLSSYNSPLHF	TGTGCCAGCAGCAGTCCTTTGAGCTCCTATAATTCACCCCTCCACTTT
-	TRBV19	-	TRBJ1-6	CASSIGEGEESPLHF	TGTGCCAGTAGTATAGGGGAGGGGGAGGAATCACCCCTCCACTTT
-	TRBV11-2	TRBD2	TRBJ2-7	CASSRSGTRISEQYF	TGTGCCAGCAGTCGCTCTGGGACTAGGATCAGCGAGCAGTACTTC
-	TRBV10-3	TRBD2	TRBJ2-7	CAISGGSSGGSLGYEQYF	TGTGCCATCAGTGGGGGATCCAGCGGGGGGAGCTTAGGATACGAGCAGTACTTC
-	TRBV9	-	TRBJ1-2	CASSVFGRDTGYTF	TGTGCCAGCAGCGTATTTGGCCGGGACACGGGCTACACCTTC
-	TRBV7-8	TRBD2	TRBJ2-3	CASTGRGGDTQYF	TGTGCCAGCACCGGGAGGGGGGGAGATACGCAGTATTTT
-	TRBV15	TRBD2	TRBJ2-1	CATSRGTSGYNEQFF	TGTGCCACCAGCCGCGGGACTAGCGGCTACAATGAGCAGTTCTTC
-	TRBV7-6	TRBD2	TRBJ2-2	CASSQRTSGTTGELFF	TGTGCCAGCAGCCAGCGGACTAGCGGGACAACCGGGGAGCTGTTTTTT
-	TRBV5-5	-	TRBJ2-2	CASSFEVHTGELFF	TGTGCCAGCAGCTTCGAGGTTCACACCGGGGAGCTGTTTTTT
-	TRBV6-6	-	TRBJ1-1	CASSYLEQGGFF	TGTGCCAGCAGTTACCTTGAACAGGGCGGTTTCTTT
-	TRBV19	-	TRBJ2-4	CASSTTLAKNIQYF	TGTGCCAGTAGTACTACGCTAGCCAAAAACATTCAGTACTTC
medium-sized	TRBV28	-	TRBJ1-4	CASSLGGATNEKLFF	TGTGCCAGCAGTTTGGGGGGGGCGACTAATGAAAAACTGTTTTTT
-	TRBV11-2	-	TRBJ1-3	CASSLEPGVGNTIYF	TGTGCCAGCAGCTTAGAACCGGGGGTCGGAAACACCATATATTTT
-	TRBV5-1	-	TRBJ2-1	CASSPGTSRQDEQFF	TGCGCCAGCAGCCCCGGGACTTCCCGTCAGGATGAGCAGTTCTTC
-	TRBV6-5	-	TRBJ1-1	CASSYRRQAPTEAFF	TGTGCCAGCAGTTACAGGAGACAGGCTCCCACTGAAGCTTTCTTT
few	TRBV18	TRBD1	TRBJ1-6	CASSPDRVNSPLHF	TGTGCCAGCTCACCGGACAGGGTTAATTCACCCCTCCACTTT
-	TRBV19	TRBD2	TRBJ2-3	CASSGTSGGHPSTDTQYF	TGTGCCAGTAGTGGAACTAGCGGGGGCCACCCTTCCACAGATACGCAGTATTTT
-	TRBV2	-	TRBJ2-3	CASKLASTDTQYF	TGTGCCAGCAAGCTAGCCTCCACAGATACGCAGTATTTT
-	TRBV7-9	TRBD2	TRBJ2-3	CASSSGTSGSTDTQYF	TGTGCCAGCAGCTCGGGGACTAGCGGAAGCACAGATACGCAGTATTTT
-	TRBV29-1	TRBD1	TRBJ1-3	CSVVTGGSGNTIYF	TGCAGCGTCGTGACAGGGGGCTCTGGAAACACCATATATTTT
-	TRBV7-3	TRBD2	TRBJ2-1	CASSLSGTMNEQFF	TGTGCCAGCAGCCTTTCCGGGACTATGAATGAGCAGTTCTTC
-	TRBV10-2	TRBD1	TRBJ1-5	CASRADWDSRSNQPQHF	TGCGCCAGCAGGGCAGACTGGGACAGTAGAAGCAATCAGCCCCAGCATTTT
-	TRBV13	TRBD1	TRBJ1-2	CASSSWADRGHGYTF	TGTGCCAGCAGCTCATGGGCGGACAGGGGGCACGGCTACACCTTC
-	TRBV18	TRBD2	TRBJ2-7	CASSTETSGFSYEQYF	TGTGCCAGCTCAACGGAGACTAGCGGGTTCTCCTACGAGCAGTACTTC
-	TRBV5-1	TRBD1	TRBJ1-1	CASSWGQTNTEAFF	TGCGCCAGCAGCTGGGGACAGACGAACACTGAAGCTTTCTTT
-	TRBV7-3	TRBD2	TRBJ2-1	CASSLDRFSGALSYNEQFF	TGTGCCAGCAGCTTAGATCGTTTTAGCGGGGCCCTCTCCTACAATGAGCAGTTCTTC
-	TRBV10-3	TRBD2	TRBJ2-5	CAIKGETSERPSGAQYF	TGTGCCATCAAAGGGGAGACTAGCGAGAGGCCTTCAGGGGCCCAGTACTTC
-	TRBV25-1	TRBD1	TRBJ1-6	CASSATGGRNSPLHF	TGTGCCAGCAGTGCGACAGGGGGCAGGAATTCACCCCTCCACTTT
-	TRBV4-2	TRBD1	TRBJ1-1	CASSDRAGTEAFF	TGTGCCAGCTCGGACAGGGCTGGGACTGAAGCTTTCTTT
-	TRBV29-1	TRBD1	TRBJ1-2	CSVRQGAYGYTF	TGCAGCGTCAGACAGGGGGCTTATGGCTACACCTTC
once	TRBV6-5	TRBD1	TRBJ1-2	CASSRDRGNYGYTF	TGTGCCAGCTCCCGGGACAGGGGTAACTATGGCTACACCTTC
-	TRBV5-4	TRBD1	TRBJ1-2	CASSPLRQGGIGSNYGYTF	TGTGCCAGCAGTCCACTTCGACAGGGGGGGATAGGTTCGAACTATGGCTACACCTTC
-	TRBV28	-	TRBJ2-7	CASSLSQGPTYEQYF	TGTGCCAGCAGTTTATCACAGGGACCCACCTACGAGCAGTACTTC
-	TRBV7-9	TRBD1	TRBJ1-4	CASSFEDPGQGRKLFF	TGTGCCAGCAGCTTCGAAGATCCGGGACAGGGGAGAAAACTGTTTTTT
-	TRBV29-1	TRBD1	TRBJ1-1	CSAIRGGQGTEAFF	TGCAGCGCAATCCGGGGGGGACAGGGGACTGAAGCTTTCTTT
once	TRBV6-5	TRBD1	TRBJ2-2	CASSSPGGYTGELFF	TGTGCCAGCAGTTCACCAGGGGGATACACCGGGGAGCTGTTTTTT
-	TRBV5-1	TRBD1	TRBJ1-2	CASSSQGRDGVGGYTF	TGCGCCAGCAGCTCACAGGGGAGAGATGGTGTAGGAGGCTACACCTTC